The rows below give T cell receptor beta chains drawn from one sample of a study of long-term antiretroviral therapy in people with HIV. Data came from immunoSEQ multiplex PCR; TCRdb stores just in-frame clones and leaves some out. Counted here are over 40,000 clones, about 94% occurring once; the ten biggest clones make up under 2.5%. Here the sequenced sample was unsorted PBMCs, taken 9.2 years after starting antiretroviral therapy. These receptor sequences come from a man aged 30 to 45 with HIV. The CDR3 runs from the conserved cysteine through the conserved F or W. A D gene is named only where the DNA matches it firmly. Clone size is given for some rows only: seen once, a few or many times, or a class if the clone is expanded.

>.|TRBV7-2|TRBJ1-1|.
CASSLTKGFSTLGTEAFF
TGTGCCAGCAGCTTAACTAAGGGATTTTCTACACTCGGCACTGAAGCTTTCTTT
>.|TRBV12-5|TRBJ2-5|.
CASGLPAEEGETQYF
TGTGCTAGTGGTTTGCCTGCCGAAGAAGGGGAGACCCAGTACTTC
>.|TRBV28|TRBJ1-2|.
CASGGQLGYGYTF
TGTGCCAGCGGGGGGCAGTTGGGCTATGGCTACACCTTC
>.|TRBV6-1|TRBJ2-7|.
CASSEAWGFYEQYF
TGTGCCAGCAGTGAAGCCTGGGGATTCTACGAGCAGTACTTC
>TRBD2|TRBV15|TRBJ2-2|.
CATSSRGGHFGELFF
TGTGCCACCAGCAGTCGGGGGGGCCATTTCGGGGAGCTGTTTTTT
>.|TRBV6-5|TRBJ1-1|.
CASSPLTRGLAFF
TGTGCCAGCAGCCCCCTAACTCGGGGGCTGGCTTTCTTT
>.|TRBV6-5|TRBJ1-6|once
CASSISSYNSPLHF
TGTGCCAGCAGCATCAGCTCCTATAATTCACCCCTCCACTTT
>.|TRBV6-1|TRBJ2-6|.
CASSAYGRFSGANVLTF
TGTGCCAGCAGTGCCTACGGACGGTTCTCTGGGGCCAACGTCCTGACTTTC
>.|TRBV5-1|TRBJ2-5|.
CASGGETQYF
TGCGCCAGTGGGGGGGAGACCCAGTACTTC
>.|TRBV28|TRBJ1-6|.
CASSFARGNSPLHF
TGTGCCAGCAGTTTTGCCCGAGGTAATTCACCCCTCCACTTT